The entry below gives a single T cell receptor (beta chain) sequence along with its context. This clone was found a few times. This clone's antigen is unknown. Base qualities are not provided; no much larger clone lies one nucleotide away. Read against the paper, the sample's time point label means: pretreatment tumor sample. The cohort comprised nearly 30 patients with locally advanced or metastatic urothelial carcinoma treated at Memorial Sloan Kettering on a trial protocol. Every piece of tumor tissue used for sequencing was obtained before atezolizumab dosing. The Qiagen DNeasy Blood extraction kit was used to purify genomic DNA from total PBMCs and tumor samples. The source of the sample is a study of PD-L1 blockade in urothelial cancer listed by TCRdb under 2017. The study in broad terms: Every patient began therapy in the mid-2010s and was given atezolizumab 1,200 mg intravenously every 3 weeks. About 85% of the 29 patients were identified as males with urothelial cancer of bladder origin, and a prior smoking history was reported by 18 of 29 patients. Patients had an ECOG performance status of 0 or 1 and had received between 0 and 3 prior chemotherapy regimens. Tumor samples gave a median of approximately 1,400 T cells and around 1,100 unique TCRs, with a median clonality of 0.096 and T cell proportion of around 0.1. The study, an exploratory multi-omic analysis, examined somatic, immune and clinical correlates of response to PD-L1 blockade with atezolizumab in urothelial cancer. Pretreatment tumor samples, along with matched peripheral blood serially collected before and after atezolizumab treatment, were subjected to TCR sequencing. Durable clinical benefit was defined as progression-free survival longer than 6 months, and TCR features were also tested against progression-free and overall survival. In the same patients, whole exome sequencing and RNA sequencing of pretreatment tumors were performed in addition to TCR sequencing. Fewer than ten patients reached durable clinical benefit, while about 19 patients did not. Pretreatment blood TCR-seq was available for under 35 patients, at least one posttreatment blood collection was obtained for some 24 patients, and tumor TCR-seq was available for some 24 patients. Five patients were excluded from tumor TCR analyses because tumors from two patients failed quality control and tumor was unavailable for three patients. Broader findings and caveats from the paper: The proportion of tumor-infiltrating T lymphocytes was higher in patients with durable benefit (n ≈ 23, Mann-Whitney p = 0.047). Among patients with durable benefit, tumor-associated TCR clones showed greater expansion in peripheral blood 3 weeks after treatment started (n ≈ 21, p = 0.022). FFPE tumor samples that were not collected immediately before treatment were used, and only one sample per patient was analyzed, so heterogeneity was possibly missed. Because the sample size was small (n ≈ 27) and many exploratory analyses were performed, the results are intended to be hypothesis-generating.

Per the germline V gene, SGHRS is the CDR1 and YFSETQ is the CDR2. The CDR3 sequence holds 15 residues, the cysteine and phenylalanine included. The retained sequence is limited to the CDR3, 45 bases, with the frame set at the first base. Unmatched junction bases come to 9, with V trimmed by 4 bases and J by 3 bases. Synthetic TCR analog templates were spiked into each PCR to estimate absolute template abundance from read counts. For FFPE tumors, housekeeping genes were amplified and quantified to estimate usable DNA and compute T cell fraction. TCRbeta CDR3 regions were amplified from genomic DNA with bias-controlled V and J gene primers using the immunoSEQ assay. Sequencing of rearranged TCRbeta segments was done at approximately 20X coverage. The study's processing was this. Clustering was used to correct sequencing errors, and CDR3s were annotated against IMGT to assign V, D and J genes. Only productive TCRbeta rearrangements were used in downstream analyses, excluding out-of-frame or stop-codon sequences. Clonality was calculated as one minus the Shannon entropy normalized by the log of the number of unique productive sequences. Fisher's exact test with Benjamini-Hochberg correction, using a cutoff of adjusted p below 0.01, was how clones that differed between time points or between blood and tumor were identified. The source is immuneACCESS, and TCRdb retained only in-frame sequences with V and J called. Part of the clones is not carried over; for the studies checked, unresolved V genes explain less than half of this, and the remainder is unexplained. That table supplies the V and J calls and clone size; D and trimming were determined from the DNA. This sample gives approximately 35,000 clones in total; around 34% of them show up just once. The ten largest clones take up around 9.3% of the sample.

The V and J genes are TRBV5-1 and TRBJ2-5, and 7 junctional nucleotides match TRBD1. The source is a man aged 60-69 years with urothelial cancer. The sample consisted of tumor tissue, taken before atezolizumab (anti-PD-L1) treatment. CDR3 sequence: CASSLTGATEETQYF. The sequence in DNA is TGCGCCAGCAGCCTAACAGGGGCGACCGAAGAGACCCAGTACTTC.